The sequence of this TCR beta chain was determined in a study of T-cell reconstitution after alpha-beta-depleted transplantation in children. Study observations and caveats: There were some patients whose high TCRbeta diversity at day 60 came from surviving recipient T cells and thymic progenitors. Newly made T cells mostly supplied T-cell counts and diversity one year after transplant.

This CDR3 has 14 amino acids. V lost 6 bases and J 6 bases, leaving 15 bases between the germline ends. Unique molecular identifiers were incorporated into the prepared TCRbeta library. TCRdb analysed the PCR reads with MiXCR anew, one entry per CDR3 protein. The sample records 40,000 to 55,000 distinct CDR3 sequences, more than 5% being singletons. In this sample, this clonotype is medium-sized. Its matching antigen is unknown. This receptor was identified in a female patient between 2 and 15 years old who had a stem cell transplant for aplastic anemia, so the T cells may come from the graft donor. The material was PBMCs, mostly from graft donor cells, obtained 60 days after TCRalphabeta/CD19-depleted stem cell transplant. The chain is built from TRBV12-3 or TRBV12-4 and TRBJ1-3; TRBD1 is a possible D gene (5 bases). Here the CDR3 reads CASREGENENTIYF. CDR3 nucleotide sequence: TGTGCCAGCAGAGAAGGGGAGAACGAAAACACCATATATTTT.